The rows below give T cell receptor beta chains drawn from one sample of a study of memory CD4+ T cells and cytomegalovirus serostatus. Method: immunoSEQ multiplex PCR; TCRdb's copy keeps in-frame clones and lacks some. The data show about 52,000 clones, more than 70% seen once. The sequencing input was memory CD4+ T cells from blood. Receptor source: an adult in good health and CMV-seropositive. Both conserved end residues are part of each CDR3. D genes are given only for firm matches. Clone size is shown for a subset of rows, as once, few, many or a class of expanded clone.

cdr3_aa: CASSGGTQGVGQPQHF; cdr3_nt: TGTGCCAGTAGTGGGGGTACACAGGGAGTAGGCCAGCCCCAGCATTTT; j_call: TRBJ1-5; v_call: TRBV19; clone_size: .; d_call: .
cdr3_aa: CASSPRGGERADTQYF; cdr3_nt: TGTGCCAGCAGCCCAAGGGGGGGGGAGAGGGCAGATACGCAGTATTTT; j_call: TRBJ2-3; v_call: TRBV9; clone_size: .; d_call: .
cdr3_aa: CASSTTGGWDEQYF; cdr3_nt: TGTGCCAGTAGTACGACAGGGGGTTGGGACGAGCAGTACTTC; j_call: TRBJ2-7; v_call: TRBV19; clone_size: .; d_call: TRBD1
cdr3_aa: CASTGTVNYEQYF; cdr3_nt: TGCGCCAGCACAGGGACGGTAAACTACGAGCAGTACTTC; j_call: TRBJ2-7; v_call: TRBV10-2; clone_size: .; d_call: .
cdr3_aa: CAWNRDRPYGYTF; cdr3_nt: TGTGCCTGGAACCGGGACAGGCCCTATGGCTACACCTTC; j_call: TRBJ1-2; v_call: TRBV30; clone_size: .; d_call: TRBD1
cdr3_aa: CASSDLGTTGQETQYF; cdr3_nt: TGTGCCAGCAGTGACCTCGGGACCACCGGCCAAGAGACCCAGTACTTC; j_call: TRBJ2-5; v_call: TRBV25-1; clone_size: .; d_call: .
cdr3_aa: CASSVGPYNEQFF; cdr3_nt: TGTGCCAGCAGTGTAGGCCCATACAATGAGCAGTTCTTC; j_call: TRBJ2-1; v_call: TRBV6-1; clone_size: .; d_call: .
cdr3_aa: CASSARQGEGETQYF; cdr3_nt: TGTGCCAGCTCAGCCAGACAGGGTGAGGGTGAGACCCAGTACTTC; j_call: TRBJ2-5; v_call: TRBV18; clone_size: .; d_call: TRBD1
cdr3_aa: CASSLPGYEQYF; cdr3_nt: TGTGCCAGCAGCCTCCCGGGATACGAGCAGTACTTC; j_call: TRBJ2-7; v_call: TRBV5-6; clone_size: .; d_call: .
cdr3_aa: CASRGQPTYNEQFF; cdr3_nt: TGTGCCAGTAGGGGACAGCCCACCTACAATGAGCAGTTCTTC; j_call: TRBJ2-1; v_call: TRBV19; clone_size: .; d_call: TRBD1
cdr3_aa: CATSLALAGRYEQYF; cdr3_nt: TGTGCCACCAGCCTAGCCCTAGCGGGACGCTACGAGCAGTACTTC; j_call: TRBJ2-7; v_call: TRBV15; clone_size: .; d_call: TRBD2
cdr3_aa: CASSARDPSYNEQFF; cdr3_nt: TGTGCCAGCAGCGCTCGGGACCCCTCCTACAATGAGCAGTTCTTC; j_call: TRBJ2-1; v_call: TRBV6-5; clone_size: .; d_call: .
cdr3_aa: CSVERGRATQYF; cdr3_nt: TGCAGCGTTGAGAGGGGGAGGGCGACCCAGTACTTC; j_call: TRBJ2-5; v_call: TRBV29-1; clone_size: .; d_call: .
cdr3_aa: CASSTSSGQGEQETQYF; cdr3_nt: TGTGCCAGCAGCACGTCATCGGGACAGGGGGAACAAGAGACCCAGTACTTC; j_call: TRBJ2-5; v_call: TRBV4-2; clone_size: .; d_call: TRBD1
cdr3_aa: CASSLGQERTDTQYF; cdr3_nt: TGTGCCAGCAGCTTGGGCCAGGAACGCACAGATACGCAGTATTTT; j_call: TRBJ2-3; v_call: TRBV11-2; clone_size: .; d_call: .
cdr3_aa: CASSLGEGETQYF; cdr3_nt: TGTGCCAGCAGCTTAGGGGAAGGAGAGACCCAGTACTTC; j_call: TRBJ2-5; v_call: TRBV7-2; clone_size: .; d_call: .
cdr3_aa: CASSVGPGAITEAFF; cdr3_nt: TGTGCCAGCAGCGTAGGGCCGGGGGCGATCACTGAAGCTTTCTTT; j_call: TRBJ1-1; v_call: TRBV9; clone_size: .; d_call: .
cdr3_aa: CASSYGDPRWNTEAFF; cdr3_nt: TGTGCCAGCAGCTACGGCGACCCGAGGTGGAACACTGAAGCTTTCTTT; j_call: TRBJ1-1; v_call: TRBV6-6; clone_size: .; d_call: .
cdr3_aa: CASTRLAGDKETQYF; cdr3_nt: TGCGCCAGCACCAGACTAGCGGGGGACAAGGAGACCCAGTACTTC; j_call: TRBJ2-5; v_call: TRBV5-1; clone_size: .; d_call: TRBD2
cdr3_aa: CASSSRRSSGNTIYF; cdr3_nt: TGTGCCAGCAGTTCCCGGAGATCCTCTGGAAACACCATATATTTT; j_call: TRBJ1-3; v_call: TRBV27; clone_size: .; d_call: .
cdr3_aa: CASSRGTDLEQYF; cdr3_nt: TGTGCCAGCAGCCGGGGGACAGACCTGGAGCAGTACTTC; j_call: TRBJ2-7; v_call: TRBV5-4; clone_size: few; d_call: .
cdr3_aa: CASRLGLAGGVEQFF; cdr3_nt: TGTGCCAGCAGATTGGGGCTAGCGGGAGGGGTTGAGCAGTTCTTC; j_call: TRBJ2-1; v_call: TRBV5-6; clone_size: .; d_call: TRBD2
cdr3_aa: CASSKGAGRQYF; cdr3_nt: TGTGCCAGCAGCAAAGGGGCAGGTCGGCAGTACTTC; j_call: TRBJ2-7; v_call: TRBV21-1; clone_size: .; d_call: .
cdr3_aa: CASSSRAGQGFTDTQYF; cdr3_nt: TGTGCCAGCAGCTCCCGAGCGGGACAGGGCTTCACAGATACGCAGTATTTT; j_call: TRBJ2-3; v_call: TRBV27; clone_size: .; d_call: TRBD1
cdr3_aa: CATSRDNENYAQYF; cdr3_nt: TGTGCCACCAGCAGAGATAACGAGAATTACGCGCAGTACTTC; j_call: TRBJ2-7; v_call: TRBV15; clone_size: once; d_call: .
cdr3_aa: CASRTDSARTEAFF; cdr3_nt: TGTGCCAGCAGAACGGACTCGGCGAGGACTGAAGCTTTCTTT; j_call: TRBJ1-1; v_call: TRBV6-1; clone_size: .; d_call: .
cdr3_aa: CASRGVETSGRKNEQFF; cdr3_nt: TGTGCCAGCAGGGGGGTAGAGACTAGCGGGAGGAAAAATGAGCAGTTCTTC; j_call: TRBJ2-1; v_call: TRBV2; clone_size: .; d_call: TRBD2
cdr3_aa: CASSTHTNTEAFF; cdr3_nt: TGTGCCAGCAGCACACACACGAACACTGAAGCTTTCTTT; j_call: TRBJ1-1; v_call: TRBV9; clone_size: .; d_call: .
cdr3_aa: CAISVRGFDYGYTF; cdr3_nt: TGTGCCATCAGCGTTCGGGGATTCGACTATGGCTACACCTTC; j_call: TRBJ1-2; v_call: TRBV10-3; clone_size: .; d_call: .
cdr3_aa: CASSRGICSNQPQHF; cdr3_nt: TGCGCCAGCAGTCGCGGCATATGTAGCAATCAGCCCCAGCATTTT; j_call: TRBJ1-5; v_call: TRBV23-1; clone_size: few; d_call: .
cdr3_aa: CASSLGWAGVAEAFF; cdr3_nt: TGTGCCAGCAGCTTAGGATGGGCAGGGGTTGCTGAAGCTTTCTTT; j_call: TRBJ1-1; v_call: TRBV11-2; clone_size: .; d_call: .
cdr3_aa: CASRAESSYNSPLHF; cdr3_nt: TGTGCCAGTAGGGCAGAGAGCTCCTATAATTCACCCCTCCACTTT; j_call: TRBJ1-6; v_call: TRBV19; clone_size: .; d_call: .
cdr3_aa: CASSFSGIGNTIYF; cdr3_nt: TGTGCCAGCAGCTTCTCGGGCATTGGAAACACCATATATTTT; j_call: TRBJ1-3; v_call: TRBV7-2; clone_size: .; d_call: .
cdr3_aa: CASSGGSRVNNEKLFF; cdr3_nt: TGTGCCAGCAGTGGGGGGTCAAGGGTCAATAATGAAAAACTGTTTTTT; j_call: TRBJ1-4; v_call: TRBV6-1; clone_size: .; d_call: .
cdr3_aa: CASSQQGYSPLHF; cdr3_nt: TGTGCCAGCAGCCAACAAGGGTATTCACCCCTCCACTTT; j_call: TRBJ1-6; v_call: TRBV14; clone_size: .; d_call: .
cdr3_aa: CASSLELGRETQYF; cdr3_nt: TGCGCCAGCAGCTTGGAGCTAGGGAGAGAGACCCAGTACTTC; j_call: TRBJ2-5; v_call: TRBV5-1; clone_size: .; d_call: .
cdr3_aa: CASRLDNEQYF; cdr3_nt: TGTGCCAGCAGACTAGACAACGAGCAGTACTTC; j_call: TRBJ2-7; v_call: TRBV28; clone_size: .; d_call: .
cdr3_aa: CASSATGGDEQYF; cdr3_nt: TGTGCCAGCAGTGCCACAGGGGGCGACGAGCAGTACTTC; j_call: TRBJ2-7; v_call: TRBV6-1; clone_size: .; d_call: TRBD1